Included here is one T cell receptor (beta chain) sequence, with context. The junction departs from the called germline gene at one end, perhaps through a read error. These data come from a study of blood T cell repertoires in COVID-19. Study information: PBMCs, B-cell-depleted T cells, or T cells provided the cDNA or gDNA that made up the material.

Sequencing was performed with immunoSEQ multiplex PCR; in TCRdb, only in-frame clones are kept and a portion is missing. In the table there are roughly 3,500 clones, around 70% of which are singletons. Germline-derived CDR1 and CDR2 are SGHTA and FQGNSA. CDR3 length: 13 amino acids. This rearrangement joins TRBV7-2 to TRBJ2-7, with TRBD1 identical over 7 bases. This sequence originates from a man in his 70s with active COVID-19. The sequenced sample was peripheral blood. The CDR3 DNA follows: TGTGCCAGCAGCCACTTAGGGGGCCAGAACACCCACTTC. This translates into CASSHLGGQNTHF.